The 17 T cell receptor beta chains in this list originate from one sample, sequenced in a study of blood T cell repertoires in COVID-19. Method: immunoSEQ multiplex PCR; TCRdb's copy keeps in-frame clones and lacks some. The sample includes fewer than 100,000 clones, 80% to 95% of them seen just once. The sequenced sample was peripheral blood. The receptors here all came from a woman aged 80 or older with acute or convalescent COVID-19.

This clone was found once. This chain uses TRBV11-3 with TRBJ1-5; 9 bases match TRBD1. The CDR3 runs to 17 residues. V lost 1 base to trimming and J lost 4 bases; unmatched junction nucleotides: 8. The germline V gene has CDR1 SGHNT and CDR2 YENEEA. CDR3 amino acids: CASSLVGTGLGNQPQHF. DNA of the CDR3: TGTGCCAGCAGCTTAGTAGGGACAGGGTTGGGGAATCAGCCCCAGCATTTT. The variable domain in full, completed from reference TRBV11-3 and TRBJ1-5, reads EAGVVQSPRYKIIEKKQPVAFWCNPISGHNTLYWYLQNLGQGPELLIRYENEEAVDDSQLPKDRFSAERLKGVDSTLKIQPAELGDSAVYLCASSLVGTGLGNQPQHFGDGTRLSIL.

CDR3 bases: TGCGCCAGCAGCCAACGGGGGGTGGATACGCAGTATTTT. Translating it yields CASSQRGVDTQYF. V usage is TRBV4-1 and J usage is TRBJ2-3, with 7 bases lining up with TRBD2. V dropped 2 bases and J dropped 6; count of bases not matched to a gene: 2. This CDR3 is built from 13 residues. CDR1 and CDR2 (germline): MGHRA, YSYEKL.

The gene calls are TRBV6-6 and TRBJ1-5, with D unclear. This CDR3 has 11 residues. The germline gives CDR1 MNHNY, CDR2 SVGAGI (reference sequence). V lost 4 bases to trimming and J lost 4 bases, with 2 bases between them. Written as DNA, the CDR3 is TGTGCCAGCAGTTCTAATCAGCCCCAGCATTTT. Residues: CASSSNQPQHF.

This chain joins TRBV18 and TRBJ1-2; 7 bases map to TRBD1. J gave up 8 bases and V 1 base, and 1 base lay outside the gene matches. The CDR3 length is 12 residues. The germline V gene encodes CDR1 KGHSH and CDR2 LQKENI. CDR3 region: CASSPQDRGYTF. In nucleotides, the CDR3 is TGTGCCAGCTCACCACAGGACAGGGGCTACACCTTC. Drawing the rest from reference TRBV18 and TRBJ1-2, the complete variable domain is NAGVMQNPRHLVRRRGQEARLRCSPMKGHSHVYWYRQLPEEGLKFMVYLQKENIIDESGMPKERFSAEFPKEGPSILRIQQVVRGDSAAYFCASSPQDRGYTFGSGTRLTVV.

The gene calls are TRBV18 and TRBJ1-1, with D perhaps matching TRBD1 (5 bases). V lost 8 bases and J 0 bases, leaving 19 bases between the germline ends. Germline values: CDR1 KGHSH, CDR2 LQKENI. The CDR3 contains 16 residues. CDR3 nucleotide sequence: TGTGCCAGCCTCCAGGCAGGGTATGCGCTGAACACTGAAGCTTTCTTT. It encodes CASLQAGYALNTEAFF.

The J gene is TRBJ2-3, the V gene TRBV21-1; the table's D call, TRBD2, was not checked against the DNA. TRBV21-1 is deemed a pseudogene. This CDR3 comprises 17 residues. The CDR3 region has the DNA TGTGCCAGCAGCAAGCGCCGCGGACTAACAGCGCCAGATACGCAGTATTTT. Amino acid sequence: CASSKRRGLTAPDTQYF.

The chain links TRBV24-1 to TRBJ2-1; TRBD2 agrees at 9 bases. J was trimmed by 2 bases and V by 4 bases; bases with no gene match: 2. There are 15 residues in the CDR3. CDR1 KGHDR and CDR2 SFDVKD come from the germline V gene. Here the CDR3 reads CATSDPSGTYNEQFF. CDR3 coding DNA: TGTGCCACCAGTGACCCTAGCGGGACCTACAATGAGCAGTTCTTC.

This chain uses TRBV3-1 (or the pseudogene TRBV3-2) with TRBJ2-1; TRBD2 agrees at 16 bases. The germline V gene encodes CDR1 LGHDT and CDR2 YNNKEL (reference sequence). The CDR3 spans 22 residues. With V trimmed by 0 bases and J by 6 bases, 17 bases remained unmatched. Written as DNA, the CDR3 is TGTGCCAGCAGCCAAGATCTGGGATCTGGGACTAGCGGGAGGGCCGCGGGCAATGAGCAGTTCTTC. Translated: CASSQDLGSGTSGRAAGNEQFF.

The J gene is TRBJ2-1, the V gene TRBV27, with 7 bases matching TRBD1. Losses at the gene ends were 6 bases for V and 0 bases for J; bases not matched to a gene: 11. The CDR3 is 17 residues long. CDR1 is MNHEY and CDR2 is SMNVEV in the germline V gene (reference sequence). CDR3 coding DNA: TGTGCCAGCAGCCCCCCCCGAACAGGGGACTCCTACAATGAGCAGTTCTTC. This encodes CASSPPRTGDSYNEQFF.

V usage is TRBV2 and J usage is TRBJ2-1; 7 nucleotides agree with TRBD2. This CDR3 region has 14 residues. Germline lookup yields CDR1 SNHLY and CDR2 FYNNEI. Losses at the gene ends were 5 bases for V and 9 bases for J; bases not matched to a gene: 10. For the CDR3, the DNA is TGTGCCAGCAGTCTCCATCGGTCGGGGGGTGAGCAGTTCTTC. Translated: CASSLHRSGGEQFF. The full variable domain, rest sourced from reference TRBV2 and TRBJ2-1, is EPEVTQTPSHQVTQMGQEVILRCVPISNHLYFYWYRQILGQKVEFLVSFYNNEISEKSEIFDDQFSVERPDGSNFTLKIRSTKLEDSAMYFCASSLHRSGGEQFFGPGTRLTVL.

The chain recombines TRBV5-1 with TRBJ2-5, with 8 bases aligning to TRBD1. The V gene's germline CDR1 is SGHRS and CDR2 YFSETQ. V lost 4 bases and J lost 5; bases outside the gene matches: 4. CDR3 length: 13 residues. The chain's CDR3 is CASSPDRVETQYF. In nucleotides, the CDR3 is TGCGCCAGCAGCCCGGACAGGGTTGAGACCCAGTACTTC.

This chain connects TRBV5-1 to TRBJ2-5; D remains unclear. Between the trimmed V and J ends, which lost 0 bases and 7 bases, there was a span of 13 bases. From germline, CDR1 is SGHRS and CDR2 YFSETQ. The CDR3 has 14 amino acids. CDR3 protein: CASSLGSGELTQYF. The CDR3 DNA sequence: TGCGCCAGCAGCTTGGGATCCGGAGAGTTGACCCAGTACTTC.

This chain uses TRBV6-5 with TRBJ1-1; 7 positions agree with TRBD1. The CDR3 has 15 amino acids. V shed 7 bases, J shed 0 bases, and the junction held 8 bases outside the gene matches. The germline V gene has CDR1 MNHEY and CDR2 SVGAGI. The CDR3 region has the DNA TGTGCCAGCATCAGGGGGGACTTCATGAACACTGAAGCTTTCTTT. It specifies CASIRGDFMNTEAFF.

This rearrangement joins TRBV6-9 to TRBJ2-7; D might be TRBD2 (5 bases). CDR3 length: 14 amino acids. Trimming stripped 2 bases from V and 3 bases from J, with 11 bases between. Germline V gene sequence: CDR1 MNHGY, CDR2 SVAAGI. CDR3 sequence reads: CASSYREWGYEQYF. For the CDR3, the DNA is TGTGCCAGCAGTTATAGGGAGTGGGGCTACGAGCAGTACTTC.

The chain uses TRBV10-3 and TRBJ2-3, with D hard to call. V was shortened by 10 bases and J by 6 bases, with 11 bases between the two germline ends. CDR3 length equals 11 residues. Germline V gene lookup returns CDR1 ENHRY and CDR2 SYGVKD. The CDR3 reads CATVTRDTQYF. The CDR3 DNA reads TGTGCCACAGTTACGAGGGATACGCAGTATTTT.

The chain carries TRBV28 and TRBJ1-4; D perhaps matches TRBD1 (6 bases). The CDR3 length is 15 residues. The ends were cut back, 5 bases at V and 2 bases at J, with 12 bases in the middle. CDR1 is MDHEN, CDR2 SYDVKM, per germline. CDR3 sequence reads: CASSLTGNTNEKLFF. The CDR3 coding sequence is TGTGCCAGCAGTCTCACAGGGAACACTAATGAAAAACTGTTTTTT.

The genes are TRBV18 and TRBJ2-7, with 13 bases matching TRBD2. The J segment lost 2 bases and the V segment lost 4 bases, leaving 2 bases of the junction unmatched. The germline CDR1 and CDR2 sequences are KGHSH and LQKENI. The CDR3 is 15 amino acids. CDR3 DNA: TGTGCCAGCTCACGGGGACTAGCGGGAACCTACGAGCAGTACTTC. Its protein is CASSRGLAGTYEQYF.